These 10 T cell receptor beta chains were all obtained from the same sample, sequenced in a study of spatial heterogeneity in lung cancer. Antigen specificity for these receptors is unknown. Documented time point: sample taken at primary tumor resection. TCRdb redid the calling of the 5' RACE reads with MiXCR, one entry per CDR3 protein. The data show 25,000 to 30,000 distinct CDR3 sequences, under 8.5% seen once. Study observations and caveats: One measure, the expanded intratumoral alpha and beta TCR count, tracked tumor mutation counts.

The sample consisted of lung tumor tissue, taken at surgery. The receptors were gathered from a male donor with early-stage non-small cell lung cancer.

This clonotype was detected ten times or more. This chain uses TRBV2 with TRBJ1-1; D is perhaps TRBD1 (5 bases). V was cut by 9 bases and J by 3 bases, with 8 bases left in between. The germline V gene encodes CDR1 SNHLY and CDR2 FYNNEI. CDR3 length equals 11 residues. The DNA for the CDR3 is TGTGCCAGATCCAGGGACACTGAAGCTTTCTTT. This sequence encodes CARSRDTEAFF.

By proportion, this clonotype is large. The chain has TRBV5-1 and TRBJ1-1; D unresolved. Germline CDR1 and CDR2: SGHRS and YFSETQ. Trimming shortened V by 5 bases and J by 3 bases, and 11 bases separated the two germline ends. The CDR3 is 13 amino acids. For the CDR3, the DNA is TGCGCCAGCAGTTCTCGTAGGGACACTGAAGCTTTCTTT. It codes for CASSSRRDTEAFF.

This clonotype was seen repeatedly, ten times or more. The J gene is TRBJ2-3, the V gene TRBV5-1; D tentatively fits TRBD1 or TRBD2 (5 bases each). The CDR3 is 15 amino acids. Germline CDR1 is SGHRS and CDR2 is YFSETQ. Trimming removed 0 bases at V and 3 bases at J, with 11 bases between. The CDR3 DNA sequence: TGCGCCAGCAGCTTGGGAGAATGGGGGACAGATACGCAGTATTTT. It is translated as CASSLGEWGTDTQYF.

This clonotype was counted ten times or more. This chain uses TRBV29-1 with TRBJ2-6, with D possibly TRBD2 on 6 matching bases. The CDR3 is 14 residues long. The germline gives CDR1 SQVTM, CDR2 ANQGSEA. Trimming shortened V by 6 bases and J by 0 bases, and 9 bases separated the two germline ends. The CDR3 nucleotides are TGCAGCGTGGACGGGAGCTCTGGGGCCAACGTCCTGACTTTC. Protein: CSVDGSSGANVLTF.

This clonotype was seen at least ten times. This rearrangement joins TRBV12-3 or TRBV12-4 to TRBJ1-6; D is unclear. The CDR3 length is 13 residues. V lost 6 bases to trimming and J lost 8 bases, with 11 bases between them. Written as DNA, the CDR3 is TGTGCCAGCAGGCCCGATGATTATTCACCCCTCCACTTT. It codes for CASRPDDYSPLHF.

V and J are TRBV4-1 and TRBJ1-5; no clear D. The CDR3 spans 14 residues. Between the trimmed V and J ends, which lost 0 bases and 6 bases, there was a span of 9 bases. Germline V gene lookup returns CDR1 MGHRA and CDR2 YSYEKL. CDR3 coding DNA: TGCGCCAGCAGCCAAGATTTTAACAGTCAGCCCCAGCATTTT. Amino acid sequence: CASSQDFNSQPQHF.

V gene TRBV6-5 combines with J gene TRBJ2-1; D gene unclear. Between the trimmed V and J ends, which lost 10 bases and 5 bases, there was a span of 21 bases. The length of the CDR3 is 15 residues. In germline, CDR1 is MNHEY, CDR2 SVGAGI. The DNA for the CDR3 is TGTGCCACATCGACTTTTACATACGAACACAATGAGCAGTTCTTC. This sequence encodes CATSTFTYEHNEQFF.

This clonotype was observed at least ten times. The CDR3 DNA sequence: TGCGCCAGCAGCTTGGGGTACGTGGCCCCCTATAATTCACCCCTCCACTTT. Amino acids: CASSLGYVAPYNSPLHF. The chain links TRBV5-1 to TRBJ1-6; D is ambiguous. Germline assignment: CDR1 SGHRS and CDR2 YFSETQ. CDR3 length: 17 residues. Deletions cut 0 bases from V and 2 bases from J, with 12 bases between.

This clonotype occurred a few times. The chain uses TRBV5-4 and TRBJ1-6; 7 bases are a match to TRBD1. Germline loops: CDR1 SGHNT, CDR2 YYREEE (reference sequence). This CDR3 has 16 residues. The V segment lost 4 bases and the J segment 7 bases; nucleotides outside the gene matches: 11. This chain's CDR3 is CASSERSGTENSPLHF. CDR3 bases: TGTGCCAGCAGCGAACGTTCCGGGACAGAGAATTCACCCCTCCACTTT.

The chain combines TRBV2 with TRBJ2-7; D unresolved. The CDR3 spans 14 residues. V lost 6 bases, J lost 7 bases, and 19 bases lay in between. CDR1 and CDR2 from the germline V gene are SNHLY and FYNNEI. This CDR3 reads CASRDNLQRREQYF. CDR3 bases: TGTGCCAGCAGGGATAACCTACAGAGAAGGGAGCAGTACTTC.